In its sample, the clone carrying this T cell receptor (beta chain) was seen many times. What it binds is unknown. These data belong to a study of molecular identifiers for immune sequencing clone quantification. At the level of the study: In replicates, RNA from about 20,000 or 100,000 naive CD8 cells was split five ways, four sequenced.

Using its own MiXCR run on the PCR reads, TCRdb lists one record per CDR3 protein. In the table there are fewer than 350,000 distinct CDR3 sequences, roughly 23% of which are singletons. Broader study findings: Even with some 1 million naive cells present, spiked Jurkat TCR RNA from one cell was reportedly detectable.

CDR3 length: 12 amino acids. Trimming cost V 0 bases and J 10 bases; bases outside gene matches: 1. Germline CDR1 MNHEY, CDR2 SVGAGI. The receptor comes from a human donor in good health. Some libraries in this study had Jurkat cell RNA spiked in. Sequenced sample: naive CD8+ T cells from blood, with Jurkat cell RNA spiked in. Subset here: FACS-sorted CD8+CD4-CCR7+CD45RA+ naive T cells. V usage is TRBV6-5 and J usage is TRBJ1-1, with TRBD1 matching 8 bases. The CDR3 region is CASSYSDRVAFF. The CDR3 nucleotides read TGTGCCAGCAGTTACTCGGACAGGGTAGCTTTCTTT.